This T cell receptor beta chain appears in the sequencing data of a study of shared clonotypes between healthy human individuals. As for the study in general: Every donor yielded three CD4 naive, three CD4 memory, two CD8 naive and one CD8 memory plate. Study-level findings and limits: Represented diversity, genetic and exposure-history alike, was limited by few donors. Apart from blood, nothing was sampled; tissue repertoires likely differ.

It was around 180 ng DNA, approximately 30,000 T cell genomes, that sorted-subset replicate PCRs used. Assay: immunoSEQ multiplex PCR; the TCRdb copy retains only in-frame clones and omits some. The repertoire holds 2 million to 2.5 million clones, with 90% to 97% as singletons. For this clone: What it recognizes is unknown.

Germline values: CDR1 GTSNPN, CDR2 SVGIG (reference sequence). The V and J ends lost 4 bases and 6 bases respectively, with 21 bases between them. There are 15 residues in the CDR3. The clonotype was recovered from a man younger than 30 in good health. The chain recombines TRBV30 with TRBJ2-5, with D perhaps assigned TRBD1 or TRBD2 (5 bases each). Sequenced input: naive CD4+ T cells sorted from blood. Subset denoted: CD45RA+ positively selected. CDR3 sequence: CAWTAVGEPSKTQYF. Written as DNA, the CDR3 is TGTGCCTGGACCGCCGTGGGGGAGCCATCGAAGACCCAGTACTTC.